What follows are 3 T cell receptor beta chains derived from one specimen sequenced in a study of blood T cell repertoires in COVID-19. Assay used: immunoSEQ multiplex PCR; TCRdb lists only in-frame clones, some missing. The top ten clones hold 3.5% to 4.5% of a sample with just over 300,000 clones, around 90% of them seen once. The material sequenced was PBMCs or T cells enriched from blood (not recorded which). All receptors derive from a woman between 18 and 29 years old with acute COVID-19.

The chain couples TRBV20-1 to TRBJ1-3; TRBD1 is a possible D gene (6 bases). The CDR3 has 11 residues. Germline CDR1 and CDR2: DFQATT and SNEGSKA (reference sequence). V was clipped by 3 bases and J by 8 bases, with 8 bases between them. CDR3 loop: CSARDRHTIYF. CDR3 nucleotides: TGCAGTGCTAGGGACAGACACACCATATATTTT.

The rearrangement links TRBV18 to TRBJ2-1; 10 nucleotides match TRBD2. The junction had 5 bases not matched to a gene; V was cut back by 3 bases and J by 0 bases. Germline CDR1 KGHSH, CDR2 LQKENI. The CDR3 spans 17 residues. CDR3 protein: CASSPWTSGSSYNEQFF. CDR3 DNA: TGTGCCAGCTCACCTTGGACTAGCGGTAGCTCCTACAATGAGCAGTTCTTC.

CDR3 DNA sequence: TGTGCCAGCTCAAGTTTCGAAGGGGGCGGGCGCGAGGCTTTCTTT. Protein: CASSSFEGGGREAFF. This chain connects TRBV18 to TRBJ1-1; 7 bases line up with TRBD1. Trimming at V came to 5 bases and at J to 11 bases, leaving 17 bases not matched to a gene. CDR1 is KGHSH, CDR2 LQKENI, per germline. The CDR3 contains 15 residues.